This T cell receptor beta chain appears in the sequencing data of a study of T-cell reconstitution after alpha-beta-depleted transplantation in children. The CDR3 sequence is 15 residues long. CDR1 and CDR2 (germline): KGHDR, SFDVKD. Trimming pared 3 bases from V and 6 bases from J, leaving 14 bases between. Preparing the TCRbeta library involved the use of unique molecular identifiers. Using its own MiXCR run on the PCR reads, TCRdb lists one record per CDR3 protein. The data show some 490,000 distinct CDR3 sequences, roughly an eighth seen once. The receptor's source is a human donor who donated a stem cell graft to a child with combined immunodeficiency. The source was PBMCs from the stem cell graft donor, collected from the stem cell graft. The chain joins TRBV24-1 to TRBJ2-1; possible D gene TRBD1, 6 bases. The CDR3 region is CATSDPLRGGNEQFF. CDR3 nucleotides: TGTGCCACCAGTGATCCACTGCGAGGGGGCAATGAGCAGTTCTTC.